A single sample is the source of the 32 T cell receptor beta chains below, sequenced in a study of T cell responses to AZD1222 COVID-19 vaccine. Only in-frame clones appear in the TCRdb table, and some are missing; sequencing was by immunoSEQ multiplex PCR. Among approximately 100,000 clones listed, approximately 92% were seen once. The source material was peripheral blood, sampled on day 0 of AZD1222 vaccination. Receptors originate from an adult in good health.

V is TRBV20-1 and J is TRBJ1-1; D remains ambiguous. CDR3 length: 11 amino acids. The ends were cut back, 0 bases at V and 13 bases at J, with 12 bases in the middle. Germline assignment: CDR1 DFQATT and CDR2 SNEGSKA (reference sequence). CDR3 DNA sequence: TGCAGTGCTAGAGATCTTGGATCCGATTTCTTT. It yields the protein CSARDLGSDFF.

This chain links TRBV7-8 with TRBJ1-5; 7 bases fit TRBD1. The trim removed 4 bases at V and 7 bases at J, leaving 16 bases unmatched. Germline V lookup: CDR1 SGHVS, CDR2 FQNEAQ. The CDR3 has 17 amino acids. The CDR3: CASSSDLQGRRKQPQHF. The CDR3 bases are TGTGCCAGCAGCTCCGACCTACAGGGGCGTCGAAAGCAGCCCCAGCATTTT.

This chain joins TRBV5-8 and TRBJ2-7; possibly TRBD1 for D (6 bases). Trimming stripped 4 bases from V and 2 bases from J, with 16 bases between. CDR1 and CDR2 from the germline V gene are SGHTS and YDEGEE. This CDR3 comprises 15 residues. The CDR3 DNA is TGTGCCAGCAGCGAAGAACAGGGTTTGACCTACGAGCAGTACTTC. Translating it yields CASSEEQGLTYEQYF.

This clone was detected once. This chain links TRBV11-1 with TRBJ2-7; tentatively, D is TRBD1 (5 bases). The CDR3 totals 13 residues. Per germline, CDR1 SGHAT and CDR2 FQDESV (reference sequence). Trimming cost V 0 bases and J 11 bases, with 14 bases left between them. CDR3 nucleotides: TGTGCCAGCAGCTTAGCCGGAGACAGTCCCGAGTACTTC. It specifies CASSLAGDSPEYF. The entire variable domain, with the rest obtained from reference TRBV11-1 and TRBJ2-7, is as follows: EAEVAQSPRYKITEKSQAVAFWCDPISGHATLYWYRQILGQGPELLVQFQDESVVDDSQLPKDRFSAERLKGVDSTLKIQPAELGDSAMYLCASSLAGDSPEYFGPGTRLTVT.

The V call is TRBV5-6, the J call TRBJ2-3; D call uncertain. The CDR3 covers 12 residues. CDR1 SGHDT and CDR2 YYEEEE come from the germline V gene. Trimming removed 4 bases at V and 0 bases at J, with 3 bases between. The CDR3 DNA reads TGTGCCAGCAGCGCCAGCACAGATACGCAGTATTTT. Its translation: CASSASTDTQYF.

The V call is TRBV9, the J call TRBJ2-5; 9 nucleotides match TRBD2. Germline CDR1 and CDR2: SGDLS and YYNGEE. V shed 2 bases, J shed 0 bases, and the junction held 8 bases outside the gene matches. The CDR3 length is 17 residues. DNA of the CDR3: TGTGCCAGCAGCGTGGCGAGCGGGGGGCGGTACCAAGAGACCCAGTACTTC. Its protein product is CASSVASGGRYQETQYF.

This chain joins TRBV6-5 and TRBJ1-4; the D gene is possibly TRBD1 (5 bases). Germline V lookup: CDR1 MNHEY, CDR2 SVGAGI. V lost 2 bases to trimming and J lost 5 bases, with 12 bases between them. The CDR3 covers 15 residues. Here the CDR3 DNA reads TGTGCCAGCAGTTACATTGGGAGACAGAATGAAAAACTGTTTTTT. Its translation: CASSYIGRQNEKLFF.

The chain combines TRBV14 with TRBJ1-1, with 7 bases that match TRBD1. Unmatched junction bases numbered 4, after V lost 4 bases and J lost 2 bases. CDR1 SGHDN and CDR2 FVKESK come from the germline V gene. The CDR3 runs 14 residues. The CDR3 loop reads CASSRRQGNTEAFF. The CDR3, as DNA: TGTGCCAGCAGCCGACGACAGGGAAACACTGAAGCTTTCTTT.

The CDR3: CATSRDGDRAEAFF. DNA of the CDR3: TGTGCCACCAGCAGAGACGGCGACAGGGCCGAAGCTTTCTTT. V is TRBV15 and J is TRBJ1-1; 7 nucleotides line up with TRBD1. CDR3 length: 14 residues. Germline V CDR1 and CDR2: LNHNV, YYDKDF (reference sequence). The ends lost 0 bases at V and 8 bases at J; junction bases unmatched: 6.

Turning to this clone: Other DNA sequences in this specimen translate into the identical CDR3. The chain joins TRBV10-3 to TRBJ2-7, with D perhaps TRBD2 (5 bases). The germline V gene has CDR1 ENHRY and CDR2 SYGVKD. The ends were cut back, 2 bases at V and 3 bases at J, with 5 bases in the middle. The CDR3 runs 12 residues. CDR3 loop: CAISEGGYEQYF. DNA for the CDR3: TGTGCCATCAGTGAGGGAGGCTACGAGCAGTACTTC.

This clone has more than one count but fewer than ten. The chain carries TRBV5-1 and TRBJ2-1; D not resolved. V was shortened by 5 bases and J by 2 bases, with 11 bases between the two germline ends. The CDR3 has 14 residues. CDR1 and CDR2 from the germline V gene are SGHRS and YFSETQ. The CDR3, as DNA: TGCGCCAGCAGTCGGATCGCGGCCTACAATGAGCAGTTCTTC. Protein: CASSRIAAYNEQFF.

This chain links TRBV21-1 with TRBJ1-2; the D call TRBD1 from the table was never checked on the DNA. TRBV21-1 is a recognized pseudogene. This CDR3 has 16 amino acids. The CDR3 DNA is TGTGCCAGCAGCAAAGGGAACAGGATTGAGGACTATGGCTACACCTTC. As protein: CASSKGNRIEDYGYTF.

This clone was counted a few times. This chain links TRBV5-5 with TRBJ1-5; D remains ambiguous. V shed 1 base and J shed 2 bases, with 13 bases lying between them. CDR1 SGHKS and CDR2 YYEKEE come from the germline V gene (reference sequence). The CDR3 has 16 residues. The chain's CDR3 is CASSLSPYVGNQPQHF. CDR3 DNA sequence: TGTGCCAGCAGCTTGAGCCCCTATGTCGGCAATCAGCCCCAGCATTTT.

The CDR3 DNA reads TGTGCCAGCAGCTTAGTGTCCGGGACAGCATATAGCAATCAGCCCCAGCATTTT. As protein: CASSLVSGTAYSNQPQHF. The chain has TRBV7-8 and TRBJ1-5; 7 nucleotides agree with TRBD1. This CDR3 spans 18 amino acids. In germline, CDR1 is SGHVS, CDR2 FQNEAQ. Trimming took 1 base from V and 0 from J; bases not matched to a gene: 9. Variable domain in full (rest from reference TRBV7-8 and TRBJ1-5): GAGVSQSPRYKVAKRGQDVALRCDPISGHVSLFWYQQALGQGPEFLTYFQNEAQLDKSGLPSDRFFAERPEGSVSTLKIQRTQQEDSAVYLCASSLVSGTAYSNQPQHFGDGTRLSIL.

This chain connects TRBV5-1 to TRBJ1-2, with 12 bases aligning to TRBD1. V lost 4 bases and J lost 7; bases outside the gene matches: 5. There are 14 residues in the CDR3. Germline CDR1 is SGHRS and CDR2 is YFSETQ. The CDR3 DNA reads as TGCGCCAGCAGCCCTGGGACAGGGGGCCTTGGCTACACCTTC. Amino acid sequence: CASSPGTGGLGYTF. Supplemented by reference TRBV5-1 and TRBJ1-2, the full variable domain reads KAGVTQTPRYLIKTRGQQVTLSCSPISGHRSVSWYQQTPGQGLQFLFEYFSETQRNKGNFPGRFSGRQFSNSRSEMNVSTLELGDSALYLCASSPGTGGLGYTFGSGTRLTVV.

This clone was found a few times. The chain recombines TRBV7-8 with TRBJ1-4; 7 bases line up with TRBD1. Losses at the gene ends were 1 base for V and 5 bases for J; bases not matched to a gene: 4. CDR3 length: 15 residues. In germline, CDR1 is SGHVS, CDR2 FQNEAQ. CDR3 in DNA: TGTGCCAGCAGCTTAGTGACAGGGTCGAATGAAAAACTGTTTTTT. This gives the protein CASSLVTGSNEKLFF.

The rearrangement joins TRBV27 to TRBJ2-1; TRBD1 is a possible D gene (6 bases). Germline CDR1 is MNHEY and CDR2 is SMNVEV (reference sequence). V was cut by 2 bases and J by 7 bases, with 6 bases left in between. This CDR3 spans 12 amino acids. CDR3 DNA sequence: TGTGCCAGCAGTTTAAGGGGGAATGAGCAGTTCTTC. As protein: CASSLRGNEQFF.

The rearrangement uses TRBV28 and TRBJ1-5, with a weak D call TRBD1 (6 bases). V lost 8 bases to trimming and J lost 7 bases, with 21 bases between them. The CDR3 has 15 amino acids. CDR1 and CDR2 from the germline V gene are MDHEN and SYDVKM. DNA of the CDR3: TGTGCCAGCGACAGACAGGTGTGGTCGGGGCAGCCCCAGCATTTT. Its protein product is CASDRQVWSGQPQHF.

This clone was seen a few times. One end of the junction fails to match germline, which may point to a read error. V usage is TRBV2 and J usage is TRBJ2-7; 8 bases map to TRBD1. The CDR3 sequence is 12 residues long. Germline V gene lookup returns CDR1 SNHLY and CDR2 FYNNEI. CDR3 DNA: TGTGCCAGCAGTGAAACTGGGACAGGTAAAAGGTTC. It translates to CASSETGTGKRF. The full variable domain, its missing parts supplied by reference TRBV2 and TRBJ2-7, is EPEVTQTPSHQVTQMGQEVILRCVPISNHLYFYWYRQILGQKVEFLVSFYNNEISEKSEIFDDQFSVERPDGSNFTLKIRSTKLEDSAMYFCASSETGTGKRFGPGTRLTVT.

The CDR3 DNA reads TGTGCCAGCAGTTACCTAGCGGGGGGCCTCGCGGAGCAGTTCTTC. Translating gives CASSYLAGGLAEQFF. The gene calls are TRBV6-2 or TRBV6-3 and TRBJ2-1; TRBD2 aligns across 11 bases. The V gene end was trimmed by 2 bases and the J gene end by 10 bases; junction bases not matched to a gene: 7. CDR1 is MNHEY and CDR2 is SVGEGT in the germline V gene. This CDR3 has 15 residues.

The chain recombines TRBV30 with TRBJ1-6; 10 bases agree with TRBD1. The length of the CDR3 is 15 residues. Per germline, CDR1 GTSNPN and CDR2 SVGIG (reference sequence). The ends lost 0 bases at V and 14 bases at J; junction bases unmatched: 10. The CDR3 nucleotides are TGTGCCTGGAGTGTACGGGGACAGGGGCTGGACACCCTCCACTTT. Amino acid sequence: CAWSVRGQGLDTLHF.

The V and J genes are TRBV11-3 and TRBJ2-3, with TRBD2 matching over 9 bases. The CDR3 sequence is 18 residues long. V shed 5 bases, J shed 1 base, and the junction held 13 bases outside the gene matches. CDR1 is SGHNT and CDR2 is YENEEA in the germline V gene. CDR3 residues: CASSRGTSYLVGTDTQYF. CDR3 in DNA: TGTGCCAGCAGCCGTGGGACTAGCTACCTAGTGGGCACAGATACGCAGTATTTT.

This sequence joins TRBV9 and TRBJ1-4; 11 positions match TRBD1. The CDR3 has 15 amino acids. The J segment lost 5 bases and the V segment lost 4 bases, leaving 4 bases of the junction unmatched. In germline, CDR1 is SGDLS, CDR2 YYNGEE. The DNA of the CDR3 is TGTGCCAGCAGCCCAAGGACAGGGGGCAATGAAAAACTGTTTTTT. The encoded protein is CASSPRTGGNEKLFF.

This rearrangement joins TRBV7-3 to TRBJ2-3, with 14 bases lining up with TRBD2. V was pared by 5 bases and J by 4 bases, with 5 bases of the junction left unmatched. Looked up from germline, CDR1 is SGHTA and CDR2 is FQGTGA. The CDR3 sequence is 16 residues long. The CDR3 region is CASSTGLAGGADTQYF. The CDR3 nucleotides are TGTGCCAGCAGCACCGGACTAGCGGGGGGAGCAGATACGCAGTATTTT.

J is TRBJ1-2 and V is TRBV4-3; D unresolved. V shed 0 bases and J shed 0 bases, with 8 bases lying between them. The length of the CDR3 is 15 residues. Germline V gene sequence: CDR1 LGHNA, CDR2 YSLEER. Written as DNA, the CDR3 is TGCGCCAGCAGCCAAGATCTACAGCCTAACTATGGCTACACCTTC. Encoded protein: CASSQDLQPNYGYTF.

The rearrangement joins TRBV9 to TRBJ1-2, with 7 bases identical to TRBD1. CDR1 and CDR2 from the germline V gene are SGDLS and YYNGEE. The CDR3 totals 14 residues. The V segment lost 3 bases and the J segment 5 bases; nucleotides outside the gene matches: 7. The CDR3: CASSGRDSYYGYTF. CDR3 in DNA: TGTGCCAGCAGCGGCCGGGACAGCTATTATGGCTACACCTTC.

This chain joins TRBV12-5 and TRBJ1-1; D is unclear. With 6 bases removed from V and 7 bases from J, the gap between germline ends came to 12 bases. Germline-derived CDR1 and CDR2 are LGHNT and FRNRAP. The CDR3 runs to 12 residues. CDR3 in DNA: TGTGCTAGTGGGGGGATAAAGGGTGAAGCTTTCTTT. Translated, it gives CASGGIKGEAFF.

This clone came up once. The V call is TRBV19, the J call TRBJ1-4, with 9 bases fitting TRBD1. Germline assignment: CDR1 LNHDA and CDR2 SQIVND (reference sequence). The CDR3 totals 15 residues. Losses at the gene ends were 7 bases for V and 7 bases for J; bases not matched to a gene: 10. This CDR3 reads CASTQRGQGLEKLFF. For the CDR3, the DNA is TGTGCCAGTACCCAGAGGGGACAGGGACTTGAAAAACTGTTTTTT.

The chain links TRBV7-2 to TRBJ1-3; D is ambiguous. CDR1 SGHTA and CDR2 FQGNSA come from the germline V gene. This CDR3 contains 18 residues. The V end lost 0 bases, the J end lost 2 bases, and 17 bases lay between the germline ends. The CDR3 DNA is TGTGCCAGCAGCTTAGCTCGCGGGTTCGTGGGGACTGGAAACACCATATATTTT. It is translated as CASSLARGFVGTGNTIYF.

V and J are TRBV5-8 and TRBJ2-5, with 8 positions matching TRBD1. The CDR3 consists of 15 residues. V shed 0 bases and J 3 bases; nucleotides not matched to a gene: 4. Germline V lookup: CDR1 SGHTS, CDR2 YDEGEE. CDR3 sequence: CASSLGGQGKETQYF. DNA of the CDR3: TGTGCCAGCAGCTTGGGCGGACAGGGAAAAGAGACCCAGTACTTC. The full variable domain, in which reference TRBV5-8 and TRBJ2-5 provide the parts outside the CDR3, is EAGVTQSPTHLIKTRGQQATLRCSPISGHTSVYWYQQALGLGLQFLLWYDEGEERNRGNFPPRFSGRQFPNYSSELNVNALELEDSALYLCASSLGGQGKETQYFGPGTRLLVL.

This chain links TRBV18 with TRBJ1-1; D gene ambiguous. The germline V gene encodes CDR1 KGHSH and CDR2 LQKENI. V lost 3 bases, J lost 5 bases, and 16 bases lay in between. The CDR3 consists of 15 residues. The CDR3 loop is CASSPSARAGTEAFF. CDR3 in DNA: TGTGCCAGCTCACCCTCGGCGAGGGCAGGTACTGAAGCTTTCTTT.

This sequence joins TRBV30 and TRBJ1-5; possibly TRBD1 for D (6 bases). CDR3 size: 13 residues. Germline V lookup: CDR1 GTSNPN, CDR2 SVGIG (reference sequence). Trimming stripped 2 bases from V and 3 bases from J, with 8 bases between. The CDR3, as DNA: TGTGCCTGGAGTTCAGGGGCCAATCAGCCCCAGCATTTT. Translating it yields CAWSSGANQPQHF.